The sequence of this T cell receptor (beta chain) was determined in a study of response to subunit inactivated influenza vaccine. Ten or more counts support this clonotype. TCRdb re-analysed the RT-PCR reads in MiXCR, keeping a single row per CDR3 protein. The repertoire holds 450,000 to 600,000 distinct CDR3 sequences, with less than 7.5% as singletons. V was cut by 1 base and J by 2 bases, with 12 bases left in between. CDR3 size: 17 residues. Germline lookup yields CDR1 SGHTA and CDR2 FQGNSA. The clonotype comes from a man aged 50-75 years who received an inactivated influenza vaccine. This sample comprised PBMCs from blood, obtained less than 30 months after vaccination. This chain joins TRBV7-2 and TRBJ1-6; D perhaps matches TRBD1 (6 bases). The CDR3 region has the DNA TGTGCCAGCAGCTTAGTATTCGGGGGCACCTATAATTCACCCCTCCACTTT. Residues: CASSLVFGGTYNSPLHF.